This T cell receptor beta chain was observed in a study of T and B cells in COVID-19 patients. Blood genomic DNA input for TRB amplification was about 220-500 ng. BIOMED2 TRB-A/B primer pools were used in multiplex TRB PCR. MiXCR, applied by TCRdb to the multiplex PCR reads, yields one record per CDR3 protein. The data hold around 12,000 distinct CDR3 sequences, with around 30% observed a single time. The CDR3 consists of 11 residues. Looked up from germline, CDR1 is LNHDA and CDR2 is SQIVND (reference sequence). V was clipped by 9 bases and J by 3 bases, with 9 bases between them. This clonotype is judged medium-sized.

The receptor was derived from a human donor with active COVID-19. Sequenced sample: blood. The chain uses TRBV19 and TRBJ2-7; D possibly corresponds to TRBD1 (7 bases). This CDR3 is CASRGVYEQYF. Written as DNA, the CDR3 is TGTGCCAGCAGGGGGGTCTACGAGCAGTACTTC.